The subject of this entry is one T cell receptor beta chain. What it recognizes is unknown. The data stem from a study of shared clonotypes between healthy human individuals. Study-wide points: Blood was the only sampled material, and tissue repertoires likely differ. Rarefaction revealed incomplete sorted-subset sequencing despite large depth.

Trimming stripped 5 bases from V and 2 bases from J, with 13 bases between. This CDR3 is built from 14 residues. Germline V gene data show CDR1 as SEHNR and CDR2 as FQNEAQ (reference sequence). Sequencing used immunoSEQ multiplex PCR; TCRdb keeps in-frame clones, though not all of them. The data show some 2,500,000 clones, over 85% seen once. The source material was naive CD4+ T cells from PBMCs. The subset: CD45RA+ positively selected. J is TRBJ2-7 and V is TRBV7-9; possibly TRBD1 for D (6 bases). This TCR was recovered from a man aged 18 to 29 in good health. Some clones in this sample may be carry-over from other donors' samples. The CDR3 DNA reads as TGTGCCAGCAGCCGACGGGACAAGACCTACGAGCAGTACTTC. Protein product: CASSRRDKTYEQYF.